This T cell receptor beta chain was retrieved from a study of cytomegalovirus exposure and HLA in healthy donors (dated 2017 in TCRdb). About the study as a whole: A later analysis indicated that the 120 validation repertoires were generated on the platform also employed for the 700 or so repertoires of the first cohort. Along with the roughly 700-subject first cohort, a separate validation cohort of around 120 different subjects was used. High-throughput TCR immunosequencing, statistical association of individual TCRs with disease status, and machine learning were combined to predict cytomegalovirus infection status. The study was designed to test whether signatures of past pathogen exposure could be identified by cataloging public T cell receptors. What the research found in general, with its limitations: In vitro tests confirmed that a few of the cytomegalovirus-associated TCR beta chains recognize cytomegalovirus antigens. It was suggested by the authors that the approach could potentially be generalized to other disease states and immunological phenotypes. While some public TCRs were present in many individuals, most TCR sequences turned up only very rarely across donors. In a later analysis, TCRs clustered in the first cohort were found to also tend to co-occur in the 120 or so validation repertoires, with about 93% of cluster scores above 0. In the study, 150 to 200 TCR beta chains were listed as associated with cytomegalovirus. A later analysis had no HLA typing for the validation cohort, so co-occurrence there was scored across all 130 or so repertoires. The classifier was reported to diagnose cytomegalovirus status with high specificity and sensitivity in both the original and validation cohorts.

Library generation was performed with the immunoSEQ multiplex PCR assay. The paper's processing steps were these. To diagnose cytomegalovirus status from the catalog of TCR beta chain sequences, a statistical classification framework was built. TCRdb holds this immuneACCESS table with in-frame rearrangements only. Some clones are missing; in checked studies, unresolved V genes explain under half, and the rest has no known cause. V, J and clone size reflect that table, while D and trimming were determined from the DNA. For this sample the table gives about 150,000 clones, of which 70% to 90% were detected only once. Of the sample, 2.5% to 3% is held by the ten largest clones. Worth noting for this clone: Its target antigen remains unknown. No per-base quality is available; no much larger clone lies one base away.

Separate from the approximately 670-subject first cohort, the validation cohort of roughly 120 subjects was the group to which the donors belonged. The CDR3, from cysteine to phenylalanine, totals 16 residues. Just the 48-base CDR3 DNA is kept, in frame starting at base 1. In the germline V gene, CDR1 corresponds to MGHDK and CDR2 to SYGVNS. From V the trimming removes 3 bases and from J it removes 2 bases, while the gene matches leave 10 bases of the junction unaccounted for. The chain is made from TRBV25-1 and TRBJ2-7; TRBD1 matches 7 bases in the middle. This TCR was recovered from a man aged 18-30 years in good health and CMV-seronegative. Sequencing was done on a sample of PBMCs. CDR3 sequence: CASSDPGGSRTYEQYF. The DNA sequence is given as TGTGCCAGCAGTGATCCAGGGGGAAGTCGGACCTACGAGCAGTACTTC.